A selection of T cell receptor beta chains follows, all from one sample in a study of T-cell reconstitution after alpha-beta-depleted transplantation in children. TCRdb processed the PCR reads anew with MiXCR; each CDR3 protein has one entry. The sample has some 280,000 distinct CDR3 sequences, over 8% seen once. Sequencing was performed on PBMCs from the stem cell graft donor, taken from the stem cell graft. Every receptor here comes from a human donor who donated a stem cell graft to a child with SCID. The CDR3 runs from the conserved cysteine through the conserved F or W. Each record gives: V gene, J gene, clone size, D gene, CDR3 DNA, CDR3 protein. A D gene is named only where the DNA matches it firmly. Rows may omit the clone size; those that give it use once, few, many or a size class.

V gene: TRBV7-8; J gene: TRBJ2-7; clone size: NA; D gene: NA; CDR3 DNA: TGTGCCAGCAGCTCATCTACAGGGCTACTTTCCTACGAGCAGTACTTC; CDR3 protein: CASSSSTGLLSYEQYF
V gene: TRBV12-3/TRBV12-4; J gene: TRBJ2-7; clone size: NA; D gene: NA; CDR3 DNA: TGTGCCAGCACCTCAGCAGCTTCCTACGAGCAGTACTTC; CDR3 protein: CASTSAASYEQYF
V gene: TRBV24-1; J gene: TRBJ2-1; clone size: NA; D gene: NA; CDR3 DNA: TGTGCCACCAGTGATTTAACAGGAGATGGTGAGCAGTTCTTC; CDR3 protein: CATSDLTGDGEQFF
V gene: TRBV10-3; J gene: TRBJ2-5; clone size: few; D gene: NA; CDR3 DNA: TGTGCCATCAGCTCCTTGGGGGCCCAAGAGACCCAGTACTTC; CDR3 protein: CAISSLGAQETQYF
V gene: TRBV3-1; J gene: TRBJ1-2; clone size: NA; D gene: TRBD1; CDR3 DNA: TGTGCCAGCACCAAATACAGGGGTAGGGGCTATGGCTACACCTTC; CDR3 protein: CASTKYRGRGYGYTF
V gene: TRBV20-1; J gene: TRBJ2-7; clone size: NA; D gene: NA; CDR3 DNA: TGCAGTGCTAGAGATCGGGGCAGGGGTTCCTACGAGCAGTACTTC; CDR3 protein: CSARDRGRGSYEQYF
V gene: TRBV5-6; J gene: TRBJ1-5; clone size: few; D gene: NA; CDR3 DNA: TGTGCCAGCAGCTTGGGGCAGATTAGCAATCAGCCCCAGCATTTT; CDR3 protein: CASSLGQISNQPQHF
V gene: TRBV19; J gene: TRBJ1-5; clone size: NA; D gene: NA; CDR3 DNA: TGTGCCAGCAGTATAGACAGAGATCAGCCCCAGCATTTT; CDR3 protein: CASSIDRDQPQHF
V gene: TRBV10-3; J gene: TRBJ1-4; clone size: NA; D gene: NA; CDR3 DNA: TGTGCCATCTGTTTTATTCCGTTTGCCAGCCCCAGGGGAGGTGAAAAACTGTTTTTT; CDR3 protein: CAICFIPFASPRGGEKLFF
V gene: TRBV5-1; J gene: TRBJ2-1; clone size: NA; D gene: NA; CDR3 DNA: TGCGCCAGCAGATATGAACTAGACTACTACAATGAGCAGTTCTTC; CDR3 protein: CASRYELDYYNEQFF
V gene: TRBV2; J gene: TRBJ1-6; clone size: NA; D gene: NA; CDR3 DNA: TGTGCCAGCAGTTCGAGGGGGACTTTAGATTTAGCCCTCCACTTT; CDR3 protein: CASSSRGTLDLALHF
V gene: TRBV12-3/TRBV12-4; J gene: TRBJ2-6; clone size: NA; D gene: TRBD1; CDR3 DNA: TGTGCCAGCAGCCTTGGACAGGGGGCCATCTCTGGGGCCAACGTCCTGACTTTC; CDR3 protein: CASSLGQGAISGANVLTF
V gene: TRBV6-1; J gene: TRBJ2-7; clone size: few; D gene: TRBD1; CDR3 DNA: TGTGCCAGCAGAGAGACAGGGGCCTACGAGCAGTACTTC; CDR3 protein: CASRETGAYEQYF
V gene: TRBV14; J gene: TRBJ2-3; clone size: NA; D gene: TRBD2; CDR3 DNA: TGTGCCAGCAGCCGCGGACTAGCGGGTAGCACAGATACGCAGTATTTT; CDR3 protein: CASSRGLAGSTDTQYF
V gene: TRBV20-1; J gene: TRBJ1-5; clone size: few; D gene: TRBD1; CDR3 DNA: TGCAGTGCACAGACAGGGACATACAATCAGCCCCAGCATTTT; CDR3 protein: CSAQTGTYNQPQHF
V gene: TRBV9; J gene: TRBJ2-7; clone size: NA; D gene: TRBD1; CDR3 DNA: TGTGCCAGCAGCCCCTGGACAGGGGGCGGTTTTAATGAGCAGTACTTC; CDR3 protein: CASSPWTGGGFNEQYF
V gene: TRBV7-9; J gene: TRBJ2-5; clone size: few; D gene: NA; CDR3 DNA: TGTGCCAGCAGCTTAGGGGCGGTGGAGACCCAGTACTTC; CDR3 protein: CASSLGAVETQYF
V gene: TRBV20-1; J gene: TRBJ1-1; clone size: many; D gene: NA; CDR3 DNA: TGCAGTGCTAGGGGACAAAGGAACACTGAAGCTTTCTTT; CDR3 protein: CSARGQRNTEAFF
V gene: TRBV3-1; J gene: TRBJ1-4; clone size: few; D gene: NA; CDR3 DNA: TGTGCCAGCAGCCAAAGGGGGGGGCAAGGTGAAAAACTGTTTTTT; CDR3 protein: CASSQRGGQGEKLFF
V gene: TRBV5-5; J gene: TRBJ2-3; clone size: NA; D gene: NA; CDR3 DNA: TGTGCCAGCAGCTCCTGGGAGCGAAAAAGCACAGATACGCAGTATTTT; CDR3 protein: CASSSWERKSTDTQYF
V gene: TRBV6-2/TRBV6-3; J gene: TRBJ2-5; clone size: NA; D gene: TRBD1; CDR3 DNA: TGTGCCAGCAGTACCCCCCCGACAGGGAGCCAAGAGACCCAGTACTTC; CDR3 protein: CASSTPPTGSQETQYF
V gene: TRBV11-2; J gene: TRBJ2-7; clone size: few; D gene: NA; CDR3 DNA: TGTGCCAGCAGCTCAGTGCTGTTCGCCGGGGGCTACGAGCAGTACTTC; CDR3 protein: CASSSVLFAGGYEQYF
V gene: TRBV20-1; J gene: TRBJ2-1; clone size: few; D gene: NA; CDR3 DNA: TGCAGTGCTAGGGACATGAGCTCCTACAATGAGCAGTTCTTC; CDR3 protein: CSARDMSSYNEQFF
V gene: TRBV10-3; J gene: TRBJ2-7; clone size: few; D gene: NA; CDR3 DNA: TGTGCCATCAGTTGGACCTCGGGTTACGAGCAGTACTTC; CDR3 protein: CAISWTSGYEQYF
V gene: TRBV7-9; J gene: TRBJ2-7; clone size: NA; D gene: NA; CDR3 DNA: TGTGCCAGCAGCCCCCGGGACAAGAGCTCCTACGAGCAGTACTTC; CDR3 protein: CASSPRDKSSYEQYF
V gene: TRBV5-5; J gene: TRBJ2-2; clone size: few; D gene: TRBD2; CDR3 DNA: TGTGCCAGCAGCTTGAATAGCGGGGGACCGAACACCGGGGAGCTGTTTTTT; CDR3 protein: CASSLNSGGPNTGELFF
V gene: TRBV27; J gene: TRBJ2-2; clone size: few; D gene: TRBD2; CDR3 DNA: TGTGCCAGCAGGCTAGTAGCGGGGGGGCTTACCGGGGAGCTGTTTTTT; CDR3 protein: CASRLVAGGLTGELFF
V gene: TRBV11-2; J gene: TRBJ1-1; clone size: NA; D gene: NA; CDR3 DNA: TGTGCCAGCAAAACCCAAGGATCTATAAACACTGAAGCTTTCTTT; CDR3 protein: CASKTQGSINTEAFF
V gene: TRBV7-9; J gene: TRBJ1-2; clone size: NA; D gene: NA; CDR3 DNA: TGTGCCAGCAGCTTAGGGCCTGGCCTCGGCTATGGCTACACCTTC; CDR3 protein: CASSLGPGLGYGYTF
V gene: TRBV14; J gene: TRBJ2-1; clone size: few; D gene: NA; CDR3 DNA: TGTGCCAGCAGCCAAGATCGGCGGTCCCTCTTCGATGAGCAGTTCTTC; CDR3 protein: CASSQDRRSLFDEQFF
V gene: TRBV12-5; J gene: TRBJ2-7; clone size: many; D gene: NA; CDR3 DNA: TGTGCTAGTGGTTTTAACAACGAGCAGTACTTC; CDR3 protein: CASGFNNEQYF
V gene: TRBV5-6; J gene: TRBJ1-1; clone size: NA; D gene: NA; CDR3 DNA: TGTGCCAGCAGCTTAGGAGATCCGACTGAAGCTTTCTTT; CDR3 protein: CASSLGDPTEAFF
V gene: TRBV7-9; J gene: TRBJ1-5; clone size: NA; D gene: NA; CDR3 DNA: TGTGCCAGCAGCCTGGACGTAAGCTTTGATCATCCCCAGCATTTT; CDR3 protein: CASSLDVSFDHPQHF
V gene: TRBV10-3; J gene: TRBJ2-7; clone size: few; D gene: TRBD1; CDR3 DNA: TGTGCCATCAGTGAGCCCGGACAGGCCTACGAGCAGTACTTC; CDR3 protein: CAISEPGQAYEQYF
V gene: TRBV12-3/TRBV12-4; J gene: TRBJ1-2; clone size: NA; D gene: NA; CDR3 DNA: TGTGCCAGCCAGCTTGGCCGGGGATTTGGTGGCTACACCTTC; CDR3 protein: CASQLGRGFGGYTF
V gene: TRBV29-1; J gene: TRBJ2-2; clone size: few; D gene: NA; CDR3 DNA: TGCAGCGTTGAAGGGTCAGGGTACACCGGGGAGCTGTTTTTT; CDR3 protein: CSVEGSGYTGELFF
V gene: TRBV10-3; J gene: TRBJ1-2; clone size: NA; D gene: NA; CDR3 DNA: TGTGCCATCTCCCCCATGGGGGATAACTATGGCTACACCTTC; CDR3 protein: CAISPMGDNYGYTF
V gene: TRBV7-2; J gene: TRBJ2-5; clone size: few; D gene: TRBD2; CDR3 DNA: TGTGCCAGCAGTCCCGCGGGGGGGCAAGAGACCCAGTACTTC; CDR3 protein: CASSPAGGQETQYF
V gene: TRBV7-7; J gene: TRBJ2-2; clone size: NA; D gene: NA; CDR3 DNA: TGTGCTAGCAGCTTTCTTGGGAACGGGGAGCTGTTTTTT; CDR3 protein: CASSFLGNGELFF
V gene: TRBV27; J gene: TRBJ2-3; clone size: many; D gene: NA; CDR3 DNA: TGTGCCAGCAGTCACAGGGTAGTCGCAGATACGCAGTATTTT; CDR3 protein: CASSHRVVADTQYF
V gene: TRBV2; J gene: TRBJ2-7; clone size: NA; D gene: NA; CDR3 DNA: TGTGCCAGCAGTGAAAGCCAGCTCTCCTACGAGCAGTACTTC; CDR3 protein: CASSESQLSYEQYF
V gene: TRBV2; J gene: TRBJ2-1; clone size: NA; D gene: TRBD1; CDR3 DNA: TGTGCCAGCAGTCGGACAGGGACCTACAATGAGCAGTTCTTC; CDR3 protein: CASSRTGTYNEQFF
V gene: TRBV18; J gene: TRBJ2-5; clone size: NA; D gene: NA; CDR3 DNA: TGTGCCAGCTCACCTAAAGACGAGGGGACCCAGTACTTC; CDR3 protein: CASSPKDEGTQYF
V gene: TRBV4-1; J gene: TRBJ2-3; clone size: NA; D gene: TRBD1; CDR3 DNA: TGCGCCAGCAGCCAACGACACCTTCGACAGGGGACGGGCACAGATACGCAGTATTTT; CDR3 protein: CASSQRHLRQGTGTDTQYF
V gene: TRBV19; J gene: TRBJ2-3; clone size: NA; D gene: NA; CDR3 DNA: TGTGCCAGTAGTATAACGACCGGGACACTTAGCACAGATACGCAGTATTTT; CDR3 protein: CASSITTGTLSTDTQYF
V gene: TRBV10-3; J gene: TRBJ2-7; clone size: NA; D gene: NA; CDR3 DNA: TGTGCCATCAGTGACCATGCCGCGAACGAGCAGTACTTC; CDR3 protein: CAISDHAANEQYF
V gene: TRBV6-5; J gene: TRBJ2-3; clone size: NA; D gene: NA; CDR3 DNA: TGTGCCAGCACTTTGCTAGCCCCTGTCGATACGCAGTATTTT; CDR3 protein: CASTLLAPVDTQYF
V gene: TRBV5-1; J gene: TRBJ2-3; clone size: NA; D gene: NA; CDR3 DNA: TGCGCCAGCAGCTTGGAGAGCGTAGGCACAGATACGCAGTATTTT; CDR3 protein: CASSLESVGTDTQYF
V gene: TRBV7-9; J gene: TRBJ2-1; clone size: NA; D gene: NA; CDR3 DNA: TGTGCCAGCAGCTTTTTTGGGTCTGAGCAGTTCTTC; CDR3 protein: CASSFFGSEQFF
V gene: TRBV7-2; J gene: TRBJ2-3; clone size: many; D gene: NA; CDR3 DNA: TGTGCCAGCAGCTTAGACGGGGGGCAGTATTTT; CDR3 protein: CASSLDGGQYF
V gene: TRBV28; J gene: TRBJ2-7; clone size: NA; D gene: TRBD1; CDR3 DNA: TGTGCCAGCATCCAAGGGACAGCTGGCCACGAGCAGTACTTC; CDR3 protein: CASIQGTAGHEQYF
V gene: TRBV11-3; J gene: TRBJ1-3; clone size: NA; D gene: NA; CDR3 DNA: TGTGCCAGCATTCCTGGAAACACCATATATTTT; CDR3 protein: CASIPGNTIYF
V gene: TRBV7-9; J gene: TRBJ1-2; clone size: NA; D gene: NA; CDR3 DNA: TGTGCCAGCAGCCCCCAGGGAGAAAACTATGGCTACACCTTC; CDR3 protein: CASSPQGENYGYTF